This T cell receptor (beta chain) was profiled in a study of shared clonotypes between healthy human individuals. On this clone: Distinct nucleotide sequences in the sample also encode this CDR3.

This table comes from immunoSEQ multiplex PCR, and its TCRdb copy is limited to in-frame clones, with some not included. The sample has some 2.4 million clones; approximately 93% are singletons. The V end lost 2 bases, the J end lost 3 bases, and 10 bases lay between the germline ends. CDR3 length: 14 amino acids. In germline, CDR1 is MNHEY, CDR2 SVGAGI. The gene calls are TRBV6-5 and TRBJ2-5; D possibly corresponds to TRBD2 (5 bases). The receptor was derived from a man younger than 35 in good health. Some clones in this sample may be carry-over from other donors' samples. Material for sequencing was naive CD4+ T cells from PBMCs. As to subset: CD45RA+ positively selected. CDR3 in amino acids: CASSYPGLKETQYF. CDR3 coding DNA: TGTGCCAGCAGTTACCCCGGACTCAAAGAGACCCAGTACTTC.